The TCR beta chain under discussion was sequenced for a study of blood T cell repertoires in COVID-19. In the study overall: Specimens from acute and convalescent COVID-19 originated in the United States, Italy and Spain. T cells, B-cell-depleted T cells, or PBMCs supplied cDNA or gDNA.

Patients of the Seattle cohort, enrolled during active infection, were followed longitudinally. V shed 5 bases and J shed 5 bases, with 18 bases lying between them. From germline, CDR1 is GTSNPN and CDR2 SVGIG (reference sequence). The CDR3 loop spans 14 amino acids. Using immunoSEQ multiplex PCR, the repertoire was profiled, and TCRdb retains in-frame clones only, with some absent. Of some 300,000 clones listed, 80% to 90% are singletons. V usage is TRBV30 and J usage is TRBJ2-5, with D possibly TRBD2 on 5 matching bases. The receptor comes from a woman aged 65 to 85 with COVID-19, enrolled during active disease. The source material was peripheral blood. The CDR3 loop is CAWGQELVRETQYF. The CDR3 DNA sequence: TGTGCCTGGGGTCAGGAACTAGTCCGTGAGACCCAGTACTTC.